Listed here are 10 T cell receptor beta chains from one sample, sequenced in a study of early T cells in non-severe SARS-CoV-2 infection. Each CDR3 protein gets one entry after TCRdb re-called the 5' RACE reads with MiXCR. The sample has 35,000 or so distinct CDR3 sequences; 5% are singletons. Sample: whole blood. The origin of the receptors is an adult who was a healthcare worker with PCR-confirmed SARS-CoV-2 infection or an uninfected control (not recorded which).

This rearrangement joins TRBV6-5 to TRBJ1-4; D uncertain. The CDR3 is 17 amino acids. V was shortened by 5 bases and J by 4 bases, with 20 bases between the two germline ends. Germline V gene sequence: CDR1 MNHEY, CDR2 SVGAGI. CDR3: CASSRTGGRAGNEKLFF. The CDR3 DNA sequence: TGTGCCAGCAGTCGGACCGGCGGCCGAGCGGGTAATGAAAAACTGTTTTTT.

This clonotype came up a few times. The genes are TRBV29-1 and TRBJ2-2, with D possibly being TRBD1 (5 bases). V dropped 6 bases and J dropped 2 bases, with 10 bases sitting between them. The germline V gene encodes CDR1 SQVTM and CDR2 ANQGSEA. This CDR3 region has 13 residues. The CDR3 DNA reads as TGCAGCGTCCGGACATATAACACCGGGGAGCTGTTTTTT. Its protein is CSVRTYNTGELFF.

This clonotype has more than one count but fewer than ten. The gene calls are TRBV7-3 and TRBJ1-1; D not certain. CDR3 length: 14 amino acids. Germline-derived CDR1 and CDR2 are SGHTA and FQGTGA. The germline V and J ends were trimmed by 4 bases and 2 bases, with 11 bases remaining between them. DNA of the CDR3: TGTGCCAGCAGCTCACAACCGGGAAACACTGAAGCTTTCTTT. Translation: CASSSQPGNTEAFF. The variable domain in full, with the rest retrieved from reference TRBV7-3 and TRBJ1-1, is GAGVSQTPSNKVTEKGKYVELRCDPISGHTALYWYRQSLGQGPEFLIYFQGTGAADDSGLPNDRFFAVRPEGSVSTLKIQRTERGDSAVYLCASSSQPGNTEAFFGQGTRLTVV.

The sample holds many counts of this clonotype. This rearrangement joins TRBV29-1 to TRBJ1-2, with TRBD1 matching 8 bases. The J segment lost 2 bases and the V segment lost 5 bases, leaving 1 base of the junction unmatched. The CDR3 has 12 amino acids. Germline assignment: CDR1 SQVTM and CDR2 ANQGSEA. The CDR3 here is CSVQGANYGYTF. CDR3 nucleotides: TGCAGCGTTCAGGGGGCGAACTATGGCTACACCTTC.

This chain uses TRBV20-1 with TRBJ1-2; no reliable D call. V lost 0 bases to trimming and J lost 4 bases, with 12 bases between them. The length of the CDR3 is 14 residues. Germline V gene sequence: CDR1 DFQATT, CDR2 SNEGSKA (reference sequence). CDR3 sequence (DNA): TGCAGTGCTAGAGAGTTCAGGAACATCTATGGCTACACCTTC. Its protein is CSAREFRNIYGYTF.

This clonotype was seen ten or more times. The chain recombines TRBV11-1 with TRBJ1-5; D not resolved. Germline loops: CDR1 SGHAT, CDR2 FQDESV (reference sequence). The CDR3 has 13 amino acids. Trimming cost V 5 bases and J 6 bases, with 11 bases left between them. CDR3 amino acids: CASSQERGQPQHF. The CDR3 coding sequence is TGTGCCAGCAGCCAAGAGCGGGGTCAGCCCCAGCATTTT.

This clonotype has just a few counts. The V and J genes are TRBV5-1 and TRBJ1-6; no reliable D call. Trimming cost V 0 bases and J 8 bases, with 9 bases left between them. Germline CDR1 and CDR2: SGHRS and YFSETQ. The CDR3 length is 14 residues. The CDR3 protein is CASSLEQSYSPLHF. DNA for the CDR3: TGCGCCAGCAGCTTGGAACAGTCCTATTCACCCCTCCACTTT.

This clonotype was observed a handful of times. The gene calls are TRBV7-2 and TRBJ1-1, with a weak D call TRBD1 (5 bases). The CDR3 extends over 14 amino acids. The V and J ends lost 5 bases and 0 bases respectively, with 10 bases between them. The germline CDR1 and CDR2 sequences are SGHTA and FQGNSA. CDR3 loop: CASSQGRLNTEAFF. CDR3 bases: TGTGCCAGCAGCCAGGGCAGGTTGAACACTGAAGCTTTCTTT.

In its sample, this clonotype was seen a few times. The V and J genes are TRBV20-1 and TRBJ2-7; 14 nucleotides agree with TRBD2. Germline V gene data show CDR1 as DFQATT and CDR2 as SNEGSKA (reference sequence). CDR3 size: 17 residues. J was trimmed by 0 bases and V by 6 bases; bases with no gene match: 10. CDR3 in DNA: TGCAGTGCCAGTACCGGGACTAGCGGGGGTAGCTCCTACGAGCAGTACTTC. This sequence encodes CSASTGTSGGSSYEQYF.

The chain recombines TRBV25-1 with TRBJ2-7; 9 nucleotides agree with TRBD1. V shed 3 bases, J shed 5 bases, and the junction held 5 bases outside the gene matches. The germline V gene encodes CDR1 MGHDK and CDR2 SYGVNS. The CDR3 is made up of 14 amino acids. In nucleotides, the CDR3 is TGTGCCAGCAGTGATTGGACAGGGGCGAACGAGCAGTACTTC. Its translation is CASSDWTGANEQYF.